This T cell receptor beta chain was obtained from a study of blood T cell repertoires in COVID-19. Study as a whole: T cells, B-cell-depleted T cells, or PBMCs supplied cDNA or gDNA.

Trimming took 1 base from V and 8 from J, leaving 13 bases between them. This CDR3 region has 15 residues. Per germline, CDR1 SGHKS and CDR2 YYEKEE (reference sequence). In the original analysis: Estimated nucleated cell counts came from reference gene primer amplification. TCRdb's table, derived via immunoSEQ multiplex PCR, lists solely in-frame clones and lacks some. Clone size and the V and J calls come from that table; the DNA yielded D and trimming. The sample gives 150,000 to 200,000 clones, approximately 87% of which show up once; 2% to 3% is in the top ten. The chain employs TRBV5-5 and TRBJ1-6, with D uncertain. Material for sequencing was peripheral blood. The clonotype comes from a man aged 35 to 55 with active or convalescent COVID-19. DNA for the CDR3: TGTGCCAGCAGCTTGCTGGGTTTGAGGGATTCACCCCTCCACTTT. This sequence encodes CASSLLGLRDSPLHF.